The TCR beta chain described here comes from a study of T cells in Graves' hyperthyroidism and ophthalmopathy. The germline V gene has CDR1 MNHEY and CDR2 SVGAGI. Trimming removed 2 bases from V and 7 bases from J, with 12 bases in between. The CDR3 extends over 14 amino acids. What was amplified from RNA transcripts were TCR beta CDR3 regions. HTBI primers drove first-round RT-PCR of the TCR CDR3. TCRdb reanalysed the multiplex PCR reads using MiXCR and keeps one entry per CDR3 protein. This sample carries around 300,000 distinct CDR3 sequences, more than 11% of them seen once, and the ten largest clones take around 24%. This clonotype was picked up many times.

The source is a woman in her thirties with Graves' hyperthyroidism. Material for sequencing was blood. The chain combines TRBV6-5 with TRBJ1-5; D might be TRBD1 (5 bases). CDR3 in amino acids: CASSYGGGEQPQHF. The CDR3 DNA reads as TGTGCCAGCAGTTACGGCGGGGGAGAACAGCCCCAGCATTTT.